The rows below give T cell receptor beta chains drawn from one sample of a study of identical twins. TCRdb itself ran the 5' RACE reads through MiXCR, one entry per CDR3 protein. In the table there are 750,000 to 950,000 distinct CDR3 sequences, about 12% of which are singletons. This same sample was also part of a study on yellow fever vaccine responses in identical twins.

Sequences were obtained from PBMCs. All receptors come from a woman aged 18-30 years in good health. CDR3s include the opening cysteine and the closing phenylalanine or tryptophan. D genes are given only for firm matches. Rows give clone size only sometimes, using once, few, many, or a class for an expanded clone.

TRBV5-1	.	TRBJ2-1	TRBD2	CASRSGSISYNEQFF	TGCGCCAGCAGGAGCGGGAGTATTTCCTACAATGAGCAGTTCTTC
TRBV6-1	.	TRBJ2-7	TRBD2	CASTRTGTSGIYEQYF	TGTGCCAGCACTAGAACCGGGACTAGCGGGATCTACGAGCAGTACTTC
TRBV18	few	TRBJ1-3	.	CASSRGISGNTIYF	TGTGCCAGCTCACGGGGGATTTCTGGAAACACCATATATTTT
TRBV12-3/TRBV12-4	.	TRBJ1-1	.	CASQRDLLSPTEAFF	TGTGCCAGCCAAAGGGACCTCCTCTCCCCAACTGAAGCTTTCTTT
TRBV20-1	few	TRBJ2-1	.	CSARSWAGAFNEQFF	TGCAGTGCTAGATCCTGGGCAGGGGCGTTCAATGAGCAGTTCTTC
TRBV20-1	.	TRBJ2-7	TRBD2	CSARTQAPGLATAYEQYF	TGCAGTGCTAGAACACAAGCGCCGGGACTAGCGACCGCCTACGAGCAGTACTTC
TRBV7-6	few	TRBJ2-1	.	CASSFLSGGFSNEQFF	TGTGCCAGCAGCTTTCTCTCGGGGGGCTTTAGTAATGAGCAGTTCTTC
TRBV9	.	TRBJ2-7	TRBD2	CASSVGSGRSYEQYF	TGTGCCAGCAGCGTAGGTAGCGGGCGGTCCTACGAGCAGTACTTC
TRBV19	few	TRBJ2-2	.	CASSTPVRRTTGELFF	TGTGCCAGTAGTACCCCAGTGCGGCGAACCACCGGGGAGCTGTTTTTT
TRBV7-9	.	TRBJ2-2	.	CASSLRGLLNTGELFF	TGTGCCAGCAGCTTAAGGGGACTTCTGAACACCGGGGAGCTGTTTTTT
TRBV12-3/TRBV12-4	.	TRBJ1-4	.	CASSRTVDEKLFF	TGTGCCAGCAGTCGGACTGTCGATGAAAAACTGTTTTTT
TRBV7-6	few	TRBJ2-1	TRBD2	CASSLDWGGTSGAYNEQFF	TGTGCCAGCAGCTTAGATTGGGGGGGGACTAGCGGGGCCTACAATGAGCAGTTCTTC
TRBV6-1	few	TRBJ2-1	.	CASRETGTGFEQFF	TGTGCCAGCAGGGAGACGGGGACCGGGTTTGAGCAGTTCTTC
TRBV11-2	few	TRBJ2-7	.	CASSFFSGTPVYEQYF	TGTGCCAGCAGCTTTTTCTCAGGGACCCCGGTGTACGAGCAGTACTTC
TRBV5-1	.	TRBJ2-3	.	CASEPGPDGTDTQYF	TGCGCCAGCGAACCGGGCCCCGACGGCACAGATACGCAGTATTTT
TRBV20-1	.	TRBJ2-5	TRBD1	CSAPGTAQETQYF	TGCAGTGCCCCCGGGACAGCCCAAGAGACCCAGTACTTC
TRBV9	many	TRBJ2-7	.	CASSPHDYEQYF	TGTGCCAGCAGCCCACACGACTACGAGCAGTACTTC
TRBV7-9	few	TRBJ2-1	.	CASSTRARVGNNEQFF	TGTGCCAGCAGCACAAGAGCTAGAGTGGGGAACAATGAGCAGTTCTTC
TRBV19	.	TRBJ2-3	.	CASSKAGQPTDTQYF	TGTGCCAGTAGTAAGGCAGGACAGCCCACAGATACGCAGTATTTT
TRBV4-2	few	TRBJ2-5	.	CASSQGRIGLQETQYF	TGTGCCAGCAGCCAAGGGAGGATCGGGCTCCAAGAGACCCAGTACTTC
TRBV29-1	.	TRBJ2-1	.	CSVEDLDNEQFF	TGCAGCGTTGAAGATCTAGACAATGAGCAGTTCTTC
TRBV7-7	.	TRBJ2-1	.	CASSRTHSGYNEQFF	TGTGCCAGCAGCCGCACCCATAGCGGCTACAATGAGCAGTTCTTC
TRBV5-5	few	TRBJ1-2	.	CASSLKTGSIYGYTF	TGTGCCAGCAGCTTGAAGACAGGCTCTATCTATGGCTACACCTTC